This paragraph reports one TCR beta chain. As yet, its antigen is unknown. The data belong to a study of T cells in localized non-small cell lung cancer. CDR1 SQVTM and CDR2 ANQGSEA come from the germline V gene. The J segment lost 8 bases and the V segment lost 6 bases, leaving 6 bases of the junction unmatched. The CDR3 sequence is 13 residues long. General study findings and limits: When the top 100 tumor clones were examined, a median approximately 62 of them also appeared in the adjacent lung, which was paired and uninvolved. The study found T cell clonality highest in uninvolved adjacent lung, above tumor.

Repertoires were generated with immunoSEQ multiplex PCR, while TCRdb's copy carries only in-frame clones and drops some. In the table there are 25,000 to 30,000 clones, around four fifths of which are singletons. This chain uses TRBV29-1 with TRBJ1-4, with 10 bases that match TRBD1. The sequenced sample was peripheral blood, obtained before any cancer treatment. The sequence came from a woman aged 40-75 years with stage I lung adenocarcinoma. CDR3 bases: TGCAGCGTGAAGGGACAGGGGATGGAAAAACTGTTTTTT. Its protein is CSVKGQGMEKLFF.